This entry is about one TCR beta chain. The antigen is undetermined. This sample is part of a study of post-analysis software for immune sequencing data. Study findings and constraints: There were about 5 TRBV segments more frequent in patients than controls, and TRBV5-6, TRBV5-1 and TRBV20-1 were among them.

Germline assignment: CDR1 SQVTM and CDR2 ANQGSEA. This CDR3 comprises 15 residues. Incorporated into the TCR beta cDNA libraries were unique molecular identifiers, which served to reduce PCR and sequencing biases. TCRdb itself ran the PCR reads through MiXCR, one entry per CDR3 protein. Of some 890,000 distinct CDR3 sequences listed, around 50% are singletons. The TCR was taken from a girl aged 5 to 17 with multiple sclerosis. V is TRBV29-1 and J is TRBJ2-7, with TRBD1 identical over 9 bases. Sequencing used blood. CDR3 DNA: TGCAGTACCGGTAATGGACAGGGGAGTAGCTACGAGCAGTACTTC. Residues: CSTGNGQGSSYEQYF.